This is a list of T cell receptor beta chains from one sample in a study of control samples from healthy donors and cancer patients. Some clones are missing from TCRdb's copy, which holds only in-frame ones; the method was immunoSEQ multiplex PCR. The top ten clones hold about 1.5% of a sample with some 200,000 clones, around 93% of them seen once. The specimen sequenced was blood. These receptors were obtained from a young man in good health. The CDR3 runs from the conserved cysteine through the conserved F or W. Fields, in order: D gene, V gene, clone size, J gene, CDR3 protein, CDR3 DNA. D genes are given only for firm matches. Not every row has a clone size; where given, it reads once, few, many or a size class.

D gene: .; V gene: TRBV20-1; clone size: .; J gene: TRBJ1-1; CDR3 protein: CSASTGLNTEAFF; CDR3 DNA: TGCAGTGCTAGTACAGGACTTAACACTGAAGCTTTCTTT
D gene: .; V gene: TRBV27; clone size: .; J gene: TRBJ2-6; CDR3 protein: CASSLGTGRILGGANVLTF; CDR3 DNA: TGTGCCAGCAGTTTAGGGACGGGACGGATCCTGGGTGGGGCCAACGTCCTGACTTTC
D gene: .; V gene: TRBV30; clone size: .; J gene: TRBJ1-6; CDR3 protein: CAWSPGPHLDNSPLHF; CDR3 DNA: TGTGCCTGGAGTCCCGGGCCTCATCTAGATAATTCACCCCTCCACTTT
D gene: TRBD2; V gene: TRBV5-1; clone size: few; J gene: TRBJ2-3; CDR3 protein: CASSLALGASGAIDTQYF; CDR3 DNA: TGCGCCAGCAGCTTGGCCCTGGGGGCTAGCGGGGCTATAGATACGCAGTATTTT
D gene: TRBD2; V gene: TRBV10-3; clone size: .; J gene: TRBJ2-1; CDR3 protein: CAIARGGDRPEQFF; CDR3 DNA: TGTGCCATCGCCCGCGGGGGGGATCGCCCTGAGCAGTTCTTC
D gene: .; V gene: TRBV7-9; clone size: .; J gene: TRBJ1-1; CDR3 protein: CASSLEGNTEAFF; CDR3 DNA: TGTGCCAGCAGCTTAGAGGGGAACACTGAAGCTTTCTTT
D gene: TRBD1; V gene: TRBV12-5; clone size: once; J gene: TRBJ1-6; CDR3 protein: CASGFNTGVNSPLHF; CDR3 DNA: TGTGCTAGTGGTTTCAACACAGGGGTCAATTCACCCCTCCACTTT
D gene: TRBD1; V gene: TRBV18; clone size: .; J gene: TRBJ1-5; CDR3 protein: CASSLDRGRNQPQHF; CDR3 DNA: TGTGCCAGCTCACTGGACAGGGGGCGAAATCAGCCCCAGCATTTT
D gene: .; V gene: TRBV7-3; clone size: .; J gene: TRBJ2-3; CDR3 protein: CASYTITGAPDTQYF; CDR3 DNA: TGTGCCAGCTACACCATAACCGGGGCCCCAGATACGCAGTATTTT
D gene: TRBD2; V gene: TRBV6-1; clone size: .; J gene: TRBJ2-2; CDR3 protein: CASRVSGITGELFF; CDR3 DNA: TGTGCCAGCAGGGTTAGCGGGATCACCGGGGAGCTGTTTTTT
D gene: .; V gene: TRBV10-2; clone size: .; J gene: TRBJ1-3; CDR3 protein: CASSGPPGQLSGNTIYF; CDR3 DNA: TGCGCCAGCAGTGGGCCCCCTGGACAGCTCTCTGGAAACACCATATATTTT
D gene: .; V gene: TRBV21-1; clone size: .; J gene: TRBJ2-2; CDR3 protein: CASSKAGWGPGELFF; CDR3 DNA: TGTGCCAGCAGCAAAGCAGGATGGGGCCCCGGGGAGCTGTTTTTT
D gene: TRBD2; V gene: TRBV7-3; clone size: .; J gene: TRBJ2-3; CDR3 protein: CASSPRDSGGTDTQYF; CDR3 DNA: TGTGCCAGCAGCCCAAGGGATAGCGGGGGCACAGATACGCAGTATTTT
D gene: .; V gene: TRBV18; clone size: .; J gene: TRBJ1-6; CDR3 protein: CASSPGGRASPLHF; CDR3 DNA: TGTGCCAGCTCACCGGGGGGGAGAGCATCACCCCTCCACTTT
D gene: TRBD2; V gene: TRBV6-4; clone size: .; J gene: TRBJ2-2; CDR3 protein: CASRLGGGAGTGELFF; CDR3 DNA: TGTGCCAGCAGGCTCGGCGGGGGGGCAGGCACCGGGGAGCTGTTTTTT
D gene: .; V gene: TRBV7-9; clone size: .; J gene: TRBJ2-1; CDR3 protein: CASDLSLRGHNEQFF; CDR3 DNA: TGTGCCAGCGACCTCAGCCTTAGGGGCCACAATGAGCAGTTCTTC
D gene: TRBD2; V gene: TRBV2; clone size: .; J gene: TRBJ2-7; CDR3 protein: CASYRRLAGDEQYF; CDR3 DNA: TGTGCCAGCTATAGGAGACTAGCGGGGGACGAGCAGTACTTC
D gene: TRBD2; V gene: TRBV7-2; clone size: .; J gene: TRBJ2-7; CDR3 protein: CASSLETSGTYEQYF; CDR3 DNA: TGTGCCAGCAGCTTAGAGACTAGCGGGACCTACGAGCAGTACTTC
D gene: .; V gene: TRBV29-1; clone size: .; J gene: TRBJ2-1; CDR3 protein: CSVEVGGNEQFF; CDR3 DNA: TGCAGCGTTGAAGTGGGGGGCAATGAGCAGTTCTTC
D gene: .; V gene: TRBV7-8; clone size: .; J gene: TRBJ2-2; CDR3 protein: CASSLLATNTGELFF; CDR3 DNA: TGTGCCAGCAGTTTACTAGCAACGAACACCGGGGAGCTGTTTTTT
D gene: TRBD1; V gene: TRBV2; clone size: .; J gene: TRBJ1-5; CDR3 protein: CASSGTGGSNQPQHF; CDR3 DNA: TGTGCCAGCAGCGGGACAGGGGGTAGCAATCAGCCCCAGCATTTT
D gene: .; V gene: TRBV19; clone size: once; J gene: TRBJ1-1; CDR3 protein: CASSTLVRGAFF; CDR3 DNA: TGTGCCAGTAGTACCCTTGTTCGAGGGGCTTTCTTT
D gene: .; V gene: TRBV21-1; clone size: .; J gene: TRBJ2-1; CDR3 protein: CASSPDVRSSYNEQFF; CDR3 DNA: TGTGCCAGCAGCCCCGACGTGCGGAGCTCCTACAATGAGCAGTTCTTC
D gene: .; V gene: TRBV21-1; clone size: .; J gene: TRBJ1-5; CDR3 protein: CASTLRRENQPQHF; CDR3 DNA: TGTGCCAGCACCTTGAGACGGGAGAATCAGCCCCAGCATTTT
D gene: .; V gene: TRBV11-2; clone size: .; J gene: TRBJ2-5; CDR3 protein: CASSRIPEEETQYF; CDR3 DNA: TGTGCCAGCAGCCGAATTCCGGAGGAAGAGACCCAGTACTTC
D gene: TRBD2; V gene: TRBV15; clone size: .; J gene: TRBJ2-5; CDR3 protein: CATSRTGTSGVSQETQYF; CDR3 DNA: TGTGCCACCAGCAGAACCGGGACTAGCGGGGTGTCCCAAGAGACCCAGTACTTC
D gene: .; V gene: TRBV19; clone size: .; J gene: TRBJ2-3; CDR3 protein: CASSTQGTQYF; CDR3 DNA: TGTGCCAGTAGCACACAGGGTACGCAGTATTTT
D gene: TRBD1; V gene: TRBV7-8; clone size: .; J gene: TRBJ2-7; CDR3 protein: CASSLQSPGQGYEQYF; CDR3 DNA: TGTGCCAGCAGCTTACAATCCCCGGGACAGGGCTACGAGCAGTACTTC
D gene: TRBD1; V gene: TRBV12-5; clone size: once; J gene: TRBJ1-5; CDR3 protein: CASGAVGSGGGQPQHF; CDR3 DNA: TGTGCTAGTGGTGCCGTGGGTTCAGGGGGCGGTCAGCCCCAGCATTTT
D gene: TRBD1; V gene: TRBV3-1/TRBV3-2; clone size: .; J gene: TRBJ2-7; CDR3 protein: CASSQAWDSVTYEQYF; CDR3 DNA: TGTGCCAGCAGCCAAGCATGGGACAGCGTTACCTACGAGCAGTATTTC
D gene: .; V gene: TRBV7-9; clone size: .; J gene: TRBJ1-4; CDR3 protein: CASSLGQPATNEKLFF; CDR3 DNA: TGTGCCAGCAGCCTCGGACAGCCTGCAACTAATGAAAAACTGTTTTTT
D gene: .; V gene: TRBV3-1/TRBV3-2; clone size: .; J gene: TRBJ1-5; CDR3 protein: CASSQGTGPQPQHF; CDR3 DNA: TGTGCCAGCAGCCAGGGGACGGGTCCACAGCCCCAGCATTTT
D gene: .; V gene: TRBV5-6; clone size: .; J gene: TRBJ2-5; CDR3 protein: CASSLRETQYF; CDR3 DNA: TGTGCCAGCAGCTTGCGAGAGACCCAGTACTTC
D gene: .; V gene: TRBV5-1; clone size: .; J gene: TRBJ2-2; CDR3 protein: CASSARRSGNTGELFF; CDR3 DNA: TGCGCCAGCAGCGCCCGCCGTAGTGGGAACACCGGGGAGCTGTTTTTT
D gene: .; V gene: TRBV29-1; clone size: once; J gene: TRBJ1-1; CDR3 protein: CSVEPTENTEAFF; CDR3 DNA: TGCAGCGTTGAACCTACAGAGAACACTGAAGCTTTCTTT
D gene: .; V gene: TRBV12-5; clone size: .; J gene: TRBJ1-5; CDR3 protein: CASGWGAGWDQPQHF; CDR3 DNA: TGTGCTAGTGGCTGGGGGGCAGGATGGGATCAGCCCCAGCATTTT
D gene: .; V gene: TRBV5-1; clone size: .; J gene: TRBJ2-1; CDR3 protein: CASSSGRDLSNEQFF; CDR3 DNA: TGCGCCAGCAGCTCCGGACGGGACCTAAGCAATGAGCAGTTCTTC
D gene: .; V gene: TRBV15; clone size: .; J gene: TRBJ2-4; CDR3 protein: CATSSRDGIAKNIQYF; CDR3 DNA: TGTGCCACCAGCAGCCGGGACGGGATAGCCAAAAACATTCAGTACTTC
D gene: TRBD2; V gene: TRBV6-5; clone size: once; J gene: TRBJ2-3; CDR3 protein: CASSYGTNGSTDTQYF; CDR3 DNA: TGTGCCAGCAGTTACGGGACTAACGGAAGCACAGATACGCAGTATTTT
D gene: TRBD2; V gene: TRBV3-1/TRBV3-2; clone size: .; J gene: TRBJ2-1; CDR3 protein: CASSQWVGGGAKDNEQFF; CDR3 DNA: TGTGCCAGCAGCCAGTGGGTAGGCGGGGGGGCTAAGGACAATGAGCAGTTCTTC
D gene: TRBD1; V gene: TRBV19; clone size: .; J gene: TRBJ1-6; CDR3 protein: CASSATGGGSPLHF; CDR3 DNA: TGTGCCAGTAGTGCAACAGGGGGCGGTTCACCCCTCCACTTT
D gene: TRBD1; V gene: TRBV4-1; clone size: .; J gene: TRBJ2-7; CDR3 protein: CASSLGQGPYEQYF; CDR3 DNA: TGCGCCAGCAGCCTTGGACAGGGACCCTACGAGCAGTACTTC
D gene: .; V gene: TRBV27; clone size: .; J gene: TRBJ2-7; CDR3 protein: CASSFDRLHSYEQYF; CDR3 DNA: TGTGCCAGCAGTTTTGACAGGCTGCACTCCTACGAGCAGTACTTC
D gene: .; V gene: TRBV2; clone size: .; J gene: TRBJ2-3; CDR3 protein: CASTLAGGDTQYF; CDR3 DNA: TGTGCCAGCACGTTGGCAGGGGGGGATACGCAGTATTTT
D gene: .; V gene: TRBV12-3/TRBV12-4; clone size: .; J gene: TRBJ2-3; CDR3 protein: CASSLAKSATQYF; CDR3 DNA: TGTGCCAGCAGTTTAGCGAAGTCAGCTACGCAGTATTTT
D gene: .; V gene: TRBV11-3; clone size: .; J gene: TRBJ1-1; CDR3 protein: CASSLLGGLGNTEAFF; CDR3 DNA: TGTGCCAGCAGTCTTCTGGGGGGGCTGGGGAACACTGAAGCTTTCTTT
D gene: .; V gene: TRBV9; clone size: .; J gene: TRBJ1-6; CDR3 protein: CASTKTSGDNSPLHF; CDR3 DNA: TGTGCCAGCACCAAGACAAGCGGTGATAATTCACCCCTCCACTTT
D gene: .; V gene: TRBV7-9; clone size: .; J gene: TRBJ1-6; CDR3 protein: CASSLGAGADSPLHF; CDR3 DNA: TGTGCCAGCAGCTTAGGCGCAGGAGCGGATTCACCCCTCCACTTT
D gene: TRBD1; V gene: TRBV18; clone size: .; J gene: TRBJ1-1; CDR3 protein: CASSPQTGTAEAFF; CDR3 DNA: TGTGCCAGCTCACCCCAGACAGGGACCGCTGAAGCTTTCTTT
D gene: .; V gene: TRBV5-1; clone size: .; J gene: TRBJ2-5; CDR3 protein: CASSSSKGGETQYF; CDR3 DNA: TGCGCCAGCAGCTCCTCTAAGGGGGGAGAGACCCAGTACTTC
D gene: .; V gene: TRBV6-5; clone size: .; J gene: TRBJ2-1; CDR3 protein: CASSYLNEQFF; CDR3 DNA: TGTGCCAGCAGCTACCTCAATGAGCAGTTCTTC
D gene: TRBD2; V gene: TRBV3-1/TRBV3-2; clone size: .; J gene: TRBJ2-5; CDR3 protein: CASSHSNRGGSPETQYF; CDR3 DNA: TGTGCCAGCAGCCATTCAAATCGGGGGGGCTCACCAGAGACCCAGTACTTC
D gene: .; V gene: TRBV28; clone size: .; J gene: TRBJ2-7; CDR3 protein: CASSLGGQSYEQYF; CDR3 DNA: TGTGCCAGCAGTTTGGGAGGACAGAGCTACGAGCAGTACTTC
D gene: TRBD2; V gene: TRBV11-3; clone size: .; J gene: TRBJ2-5; CDR3 protein: CASSQRGGPETQYF; CDR3 DNA: TGTGCCAGCAGCCAGCGGGGGGGCCCTGAGACCCAGTACTTC
D gene: .; V gene: TRBV20-1; clone size: .; J gene: TRBJ2-3; CDR3 protein: CSASPSQTNTDTQYF; CDR3 DNA: TGCAGTGCTAGTCCTAGCCAGACCAACACAGATACGCAGTATTTT
D gene: .; V gene: TRBV6-5; clone size: .; J gene: TRBJ2-4; CDR3 protein: CASSRTAGVFSIQYF; CDR3 DNA: TGTGCCAGCAGCCGAACGGCAGGGGTATTTAGCATTCAGTACTTC
D gene: .; V gene: TRBV6-1; clone size: .; J gene: TRBJ2-7; CDR3 protein: CASSENNYRYEQYF; CDR3 DNA: TGTGCCAGCAGTGAAAACAATTACCGTTACGAGCAGTACTTC
D gene: .; V gene: TRBV9; clone size: .; J gene: TRBJ1-2; CDR3 protein: CASSITGGGRYGYTF; CDR3 DNA: TGTGCCAGCAGCATAACGGGAGGGGGGCGGTATGGCTACACCTTC
D gene: TRBD1; V gene: TRBV5-1; clone size: .; J gene: TRBJ2-4; CDR3 protein: CASSARGGTGTYIQYF; CDR3 DNA: TGCGCCAGCAGCGCAAGGGGAGGGACAGGGACATACATTCAGTACTTC
D gene: TRBD2; V gene: TRBV5-1; clone size: once; J gene: TRBJ2-3; CDR3 protein: CASSLAGGEGDTQYF; CDR3 DNA: TGCGCCAGCAGCTTGGCGGGGGGTGAGGGAGATACGCAGTATTTT